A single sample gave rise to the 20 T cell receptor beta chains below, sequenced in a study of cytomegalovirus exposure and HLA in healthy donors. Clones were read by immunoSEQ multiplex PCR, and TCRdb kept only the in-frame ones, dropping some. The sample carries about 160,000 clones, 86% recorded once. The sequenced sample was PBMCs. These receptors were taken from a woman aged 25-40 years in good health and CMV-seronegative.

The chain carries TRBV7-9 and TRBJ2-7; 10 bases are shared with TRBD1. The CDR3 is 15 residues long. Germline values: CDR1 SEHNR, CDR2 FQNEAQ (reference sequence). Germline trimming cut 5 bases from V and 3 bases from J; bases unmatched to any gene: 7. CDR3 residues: CASSPTGGAVYEQYF. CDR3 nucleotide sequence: TGTGCCAGCAGCCCGACAGGGGGCGCGGTCTACGAGCAGTACTTC.

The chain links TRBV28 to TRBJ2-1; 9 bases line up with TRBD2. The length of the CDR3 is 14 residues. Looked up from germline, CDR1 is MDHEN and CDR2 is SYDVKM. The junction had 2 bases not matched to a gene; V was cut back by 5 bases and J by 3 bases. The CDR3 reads CASSETSGYNEQFF. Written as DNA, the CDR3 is TGTGCCAGCAGTGAGACTAGCGGCTACAATGAGCAGTTCTTC.

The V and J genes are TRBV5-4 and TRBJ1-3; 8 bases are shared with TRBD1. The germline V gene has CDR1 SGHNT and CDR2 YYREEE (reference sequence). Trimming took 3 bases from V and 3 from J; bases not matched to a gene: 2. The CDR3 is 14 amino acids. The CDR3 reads CASSSDRGGNTIYF. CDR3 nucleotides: TGTGCCAGCAGCTCTGACAGGGGTGGAAACACCATATATTTT.

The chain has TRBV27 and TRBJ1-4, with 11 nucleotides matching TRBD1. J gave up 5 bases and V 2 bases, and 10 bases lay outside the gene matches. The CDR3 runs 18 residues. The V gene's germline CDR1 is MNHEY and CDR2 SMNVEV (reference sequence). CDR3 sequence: CASSLTSPGTGGNEKLFF. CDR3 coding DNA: TGTGCCAGCAGTTTAACAAGTCCCGGGACAGGGGGAAATGAAAAACTGTTTTTT. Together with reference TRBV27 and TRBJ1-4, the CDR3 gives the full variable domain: EAQVTQNPRYLITVTGKKLTVTCSQNMNHEYMSWYRQDPGLGLRQIYYSMNVEVTDKGDVPEGYKVSRKEKRNFPLILESPSPNQTSLYFCASSLTSPGTGGNEKLFFGSGTQLSVL.

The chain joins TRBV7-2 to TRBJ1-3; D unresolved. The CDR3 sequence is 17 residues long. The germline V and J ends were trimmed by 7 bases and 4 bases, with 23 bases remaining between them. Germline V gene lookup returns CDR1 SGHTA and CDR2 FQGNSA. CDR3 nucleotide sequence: TGTGCCAGCACCACTAGCGGAGGCCAGCTACCGGGAAACACCATATATTTT. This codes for CASTTSGGQLPGNTIYF.

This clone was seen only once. In DNA, the CDR3 is TGTGCCAGCAGTGCCCTATCTGGTAGCGGAACCTACGAGCAGTACTTC. Residues: CASSALSGSGTYEQYF. The chain recombines TRBV27 with TRBJ2-7, with D tentatively TRBD2 (6 bases). Trimming cost V 5 bases and J 2 bases, with 19 bases left between them. This CDR3 has 16 amino acids. Germline lookup yields CDR1 MNHEY and CDR2 SMNVEV (reference sequence).

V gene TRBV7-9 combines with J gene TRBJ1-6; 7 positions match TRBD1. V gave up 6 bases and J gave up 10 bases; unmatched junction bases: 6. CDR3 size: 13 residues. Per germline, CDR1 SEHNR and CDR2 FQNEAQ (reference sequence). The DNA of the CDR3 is TGTGCCAGCAGTACAGGGGCTCGGTCACCCCTCCACTTT. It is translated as CASSTGARSPLHF.

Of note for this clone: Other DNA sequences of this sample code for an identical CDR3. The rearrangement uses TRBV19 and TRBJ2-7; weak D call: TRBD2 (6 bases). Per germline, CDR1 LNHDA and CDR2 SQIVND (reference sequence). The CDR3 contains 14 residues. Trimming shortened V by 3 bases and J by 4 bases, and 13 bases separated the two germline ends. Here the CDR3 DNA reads TGTGCCAGTAGTATCGGGGGAGGCGCTTACGAGCAGTACTTC. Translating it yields CASSIGGGAYEQYF. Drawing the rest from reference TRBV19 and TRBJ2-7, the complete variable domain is DGGITQSPKYLFRKEGQNVTLSCEQNLNHDAMYWYRQDPGQGLRLIYYSQIVNDFQKGDIAEGYSVSREKKESFPLTVTSAQKNPTAFYLCASSIGGGAYEQYFGPGTRLTVT.

The CDR3 DNA sequence: TGTGCCAGCTCAAGACAGGAGAGCAATCAGCCCCAGCATTTT. This sequence encodes CASSRQESNQPQHF. V gene TRBV7-2 combines with J gene TRBJ1-5, with a tentative D call TRBD1 (6 bases). In germline, CDR1 is SGHTA, CDR2 FQGNSA. This CDR3 spans 14 amino acids. V gave up 8 bases and J gave up 1 base, with 12 bases separating them.

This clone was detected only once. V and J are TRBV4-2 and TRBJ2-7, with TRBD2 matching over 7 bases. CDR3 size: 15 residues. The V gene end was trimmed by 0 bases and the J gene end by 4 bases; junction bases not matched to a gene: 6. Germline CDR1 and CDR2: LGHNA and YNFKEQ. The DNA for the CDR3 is TGTGCCAGCAGCCAAGAGGAGGGAGGGCCTTACGAGCAGTACTTC. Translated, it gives CASSQEEGGPYEQYF.

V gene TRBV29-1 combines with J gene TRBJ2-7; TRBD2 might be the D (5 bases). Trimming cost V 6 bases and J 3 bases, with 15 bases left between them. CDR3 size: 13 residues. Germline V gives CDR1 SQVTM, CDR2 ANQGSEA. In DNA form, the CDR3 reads TGCAGCGTGGGGTCGGCAGGAGGCTACGAGCAGTACTTC. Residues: CSVGSAGGYEQYF.

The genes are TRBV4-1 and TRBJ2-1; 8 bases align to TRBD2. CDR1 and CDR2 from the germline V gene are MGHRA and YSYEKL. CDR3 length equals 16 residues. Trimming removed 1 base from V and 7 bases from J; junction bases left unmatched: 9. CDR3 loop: CASSQGRGLGNNEQFF. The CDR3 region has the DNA TGCGCCAGCAGCCAAGGAAGGGGACTAGGGAATAATGAGCAGTTCTTC.

CDR3 sequence reads: CASSLPSETQYF. In DNA form, the CDR3 reads TGTGCCAGCAGCTTGCCATCGGAGACCCAGTACTTC. The gene calls are TRBV5-4 and TRBJ2-5; D not certain. CDR1 and CDR2 from the germline V gene are SGHNT and YYREEE (reference sequence). There are 12 residues in the CDR3. The V gene lost 1 base and the J gene lost 5 bases, with 6 bases spanning the gap.

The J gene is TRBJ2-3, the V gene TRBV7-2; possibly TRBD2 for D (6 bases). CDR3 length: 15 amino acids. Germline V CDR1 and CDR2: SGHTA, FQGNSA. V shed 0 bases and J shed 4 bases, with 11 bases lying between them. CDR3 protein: CASSLARSGADTQYF. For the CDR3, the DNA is TGTGCCAGCAGCTTAGCCCGGTCGGGGGCAGATACGCAGTATTTT. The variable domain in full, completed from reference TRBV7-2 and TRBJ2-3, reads GAGVSQSPSNKVTEKGKDVELRCDPISGHTALYWYRQSLGQGLEFLIYFQGNSAPDKSGLPSDRFSAERTGGSVSTLTIQRTQQEDSAVYLCASSLARSGADTQYFGPGTRLTVL.

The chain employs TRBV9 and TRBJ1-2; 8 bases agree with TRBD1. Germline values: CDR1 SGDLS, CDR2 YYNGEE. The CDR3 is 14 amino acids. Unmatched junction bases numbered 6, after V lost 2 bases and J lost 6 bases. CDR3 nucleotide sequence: TGTGCCAGCAGCGTGTCGGGACAGGACAATGGCTACACCTTC. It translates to CASSVSGQDNGYTF.

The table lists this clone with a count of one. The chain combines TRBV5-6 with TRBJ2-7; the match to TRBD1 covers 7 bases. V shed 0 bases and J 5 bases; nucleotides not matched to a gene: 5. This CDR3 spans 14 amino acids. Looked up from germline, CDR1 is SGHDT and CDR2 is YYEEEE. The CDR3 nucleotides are TGTGCCAGCAGCTTGGCACAGGGGATCCACGAGCAGTACTTC. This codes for CASSLAQGIHEQYF.

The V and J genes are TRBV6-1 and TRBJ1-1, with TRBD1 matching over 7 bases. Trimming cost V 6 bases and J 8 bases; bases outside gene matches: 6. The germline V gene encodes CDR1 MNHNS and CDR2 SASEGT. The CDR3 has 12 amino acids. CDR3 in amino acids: CASRHPGQEAFF. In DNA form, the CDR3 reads TGTGCCAGCAGACATCCGGGACAGGAAGCTTTCTTT.

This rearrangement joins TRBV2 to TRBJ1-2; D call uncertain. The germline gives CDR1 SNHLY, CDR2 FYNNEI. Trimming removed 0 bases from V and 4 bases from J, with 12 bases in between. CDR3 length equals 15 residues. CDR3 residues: CASSEARPWSYGYTF. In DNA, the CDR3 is TGTGCCAGCAGTGAAGCGCGGCCGTGGAGCTATGGCTACACCTTC.

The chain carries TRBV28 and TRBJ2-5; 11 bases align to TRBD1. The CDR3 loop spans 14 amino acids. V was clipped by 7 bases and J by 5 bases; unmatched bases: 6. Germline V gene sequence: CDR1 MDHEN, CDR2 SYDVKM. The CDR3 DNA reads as TGTGCCAGCACCGGACAGGGGGCTTGGGAGACCCAGTACTTC. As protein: CASTGQGAWETQYF.

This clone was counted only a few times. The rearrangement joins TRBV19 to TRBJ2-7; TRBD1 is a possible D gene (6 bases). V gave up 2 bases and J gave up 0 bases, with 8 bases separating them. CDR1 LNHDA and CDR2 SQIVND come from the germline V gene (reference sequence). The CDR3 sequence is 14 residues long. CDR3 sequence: CASSISGASYEQYF. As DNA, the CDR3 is TGTGCCAGTAGTATATCAGGGGCCTCCTACGAGCAGTACTTC. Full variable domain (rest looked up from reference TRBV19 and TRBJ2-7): DGGITQSPKYLFRKEGQNVTLSCEQNLNHDAMYWYRQDPGQGLRLIYYSQIVNDFQKGDIAEGYSVSREKKESFPLTVTSAQKNPTAFYLCASSISGASYEQYFGPGTRLTVT.